This T cell receptor (beta chain) was obtained from a study of T cell repertoires in cytomegalovirus infection. In the study overall: Public TCR beta signatures were indicative of both CMV infection and a matching HLA type. Broader study findings: Clonotypes of TCR beta that were HLA-C-restricted and CMV-specific dominated the ex vivo response. People with CMV and the relevant HLA were identified by cumulative public TCR beta family frequency.

Note on this clonotype: The target antigen is unknown.

Via MiXCR, TCRdb re-called the reads, giving one row per CDR3 protein. Of more than 500,000 distinct CDR3 sequences in the sample, 16% are singletons; the top ten hold about 24%. The germline V gene encodes CDR1 MDHEN and CDR2 SYDVKM. The CDR3 has 16 amino acids. The V and J ends lost 2 bases and 2 bases, in that order; junction bases with no gene match: 6. Sequences were obtained from CD8+ T cells from PBMCs. The clonotype originates from a human donor in good health (CMV status not recorded). Some clones in this sample may be carry-over from other donors' samples. This rearrangement joins TRBV28 to TRBJ1-2; TRBD1 agrees at 9 bases. This chain's CDR3 is CASSLMGTGTNYGYTF. In nucleotides, the CDR3 is TGTGCCAGCAGTTTAATGGGGACAGGGACCAACTATGGCTACACCTTC.